The clone carrying this T cell receptor beta chain showed up just once. The record originates from a study of T cells of healthy individuals. TCRdb re-derived calls from the 5' RACE reads in MiXCR, one entry per CDR3 protein. The data show over 95,000 distinct CDR3 sequences, roughly 15% seen once. Trimming stripped 8 bases from V and 1 base from J, with 13 bases between. From germline, CDR1 is SNHLY and CDR2 FYNNEI. The CDR3 loop spans 14 amino acids. This receptor was obtained from a human donor in good health. The chain uses TRBV2 and TRBJ2-3, with D perhaps TRBD1 (6 bases). CDR3 loop: CASSSNRGTDTQYF. In nucleotides, the CDR3 is TGTGCCAGCTCATCGAACAGGGGCACAGATACGCAGTATTTT.